This passage covers 29 T cell receptor beta chains from one sample sequenced in a study of cytomegalovirus exposure and HLA in healthy donors (dated by TCRdb to 2017 to 2019). Libraries were built with the immunoSEQ multiplex PCR assay. The multiplex PCR relied on a mix of 60 forward primers for TCR Vbeta segments and 13 reverse primers for TCR Jbeta segments. In TCRdb, the immuneACCESS table is reduced to in-frame sequences with V and J assigned. These tables do not hold every clone; where another copy was compared, an unresolved V gene accounts for under half, and the others remain unexplained. Across this sample there are 300,000 or so clones, with roughly 86% seen only once. The biggest ten clones account for 1.5% to 2.5% of the sample. Sequencing was carried out using PBMCs. These receptor sequences come from a woman aged 35 to 49 in good health and CMV-seropositive.

With respect to this clone: The same CDR3 can be traced to other DNA sequences in this sample. The CDR3 region is CAISEGSSYNSPLHF. In DNA, the CDR3 is TGTGCCATCAGTGAGGGGAGCTCCTATAATTCACCCCTCCACTTT. The rearrangement uses TRBV10-3 and TRBJ1-6; D is uncertain. This CDR3 has 15 amino acids. V dropped 2 bases and J dropped 0 bases, with 5 bases sitting between them. Germline V gives CDR1 ENHRY, CDR2 SYGVKD.

The chain employs TRBV7-2 and TRBJ2-7; perhaps TRBD1 as D (6 bases). Trimming took 5 bases from V and 4 from J, leaving 9 bases between them. There are 12 residues in the CDR3. CDR1 is SGHTA and CDR2 is FQGNSA in the germline V gene. CDR3 in amino acids: CASSPRGYEQYF. The CDR3 DNA is TGTGCCAGCAGCCCTAGGGGGTACGAGCAGTACTTC.

This clone is a singleton in its sample. V is TRBV11-3 and J is TRBJ1-1; D gene unclear. The CDR3 extends over 14 amino acids. The V end lost 1 base, the J end lost 3 bases, and 9 bases lay between the germline ends. Germline CDR1 is SGHNT and CDR2 is YENEEA. CDR3 residues: CASSLVPGHTEAFF. CDR3 nucleotide sequence: TGTGCCAGCAGCTTAGTCCCAGGCCACACTGAAGCTTTCTTT.

The genes are TRBV25-1 and TRBJ2-5; tentatively, D is TRBD1 (6 bases). The J call may be in error: the DNA end matches TRBJ2-7 better. The V gene's germline CDR1 is MGHDK and CDR2 SYGVNS. This CDR3 spans 15 amino acids. The CDR3 DNA reads as TGTGCCAGCAGTGATGACAGGTTACGCTCCTACGAGCAGTACTTC. This sequence encodes CASSDDRLRSYEQYF.

V usage is TRBV6-5 and J usage is TRBJ2-1, with TRBD2 as a possible D gene (6 bases). From germline, CDR1 is MNHEY and CDR2 SVGAGI. The CDR3 is 15 residues long. The ends were cut back, 0 bases at V and 5 bases at J, with 11 bases in the middle. The DNA for the CDR3 is TGTGCCAGCAGTTACTCAGGGTCGGGGGACAATGAGCAGTTCTTC. Protein product: CASSYSGSGDNEQFF.

This chain connects TRBV27 to TRBJ1-4, with TRBD1 matching over 9 bases. V lost 6 bases, J lost 7 bases, and 6 bases stayed unmatched. CDR1 is MNHEY and CDR2 is SMNVEV in the germline V gene (reference sequence). The CDR3 runs 14 residues. Here the CDR3 reads CASRATGGGEKLFF. CDR3 nucleotides: TGTGCCAGCAGGGCGACAGGGGGAGGTGAAAAACTGTTTTTT.

The V gene is TRBV19, the J gene TRBJ2-6; D gene uncertain. This CDR3 spans 13 amino acids. Looked up from germline, CDR1 is LNHDA and CDR2 is SQIVND (reference sequence). Between the trimmed V and J ends, which lost 10 bases and 1 base, there was a span of 8 bases. The CDR3 loop reads CATSASGANVLTF. CDR3 bases: TGTGCCACAAGCGCGTCTGGGGCCAACGTCCTGACTTTC.

This chain connects TRBV19 to TRBJ1-1; TRBD1 aligns across 7 bases. Germline V gene lookup returns CDR1 LNHDA and CDR2 SQIVND (reference sequence). J lost 3 bases, V lost 4 bases, and 2 bases had no gene match. This CDR3 is 13 amino acids long. The chain's CDR3 is CASSSTGDTEAFF. The CDR3 coding sequence is TGTGCCAGTAGTAGCACAGGGGACACTGAAGCTTTCTTT.

V is TRBV19 and J is TRBJ2-5, with TRBD2 identical over 10 bases. The V segment lost 5 bases and the J segment 7 bases; nucleotides outside the gene matches: 4. The length of the CDR3 is 13 residues. Germline CDR1 reads LNHDA; CDR2 reads SQIVND (reference sequence). The CDR3 is CASSLAGEGTQYF. Written as DNA, the CDR3 is TGTGCCAGTAGTCTAGCGGGAGAGGGGACCCAGTACTTC.

This clone was seen a single time. The chain employs TRBV30 and TRBJ2-5, with TRBD2 matching 13 bases. Germline V CDR1 and CDR2: GTSNPN, SVGIG (reference sequence). This CDR3 spans 16 amino acids. Trimming took 2 bases from V and 7 from J; bases not matched to a gene: 10. For the CDR3, the DNA is TGTGCCTGGAGTCCCCCGGGACTAGCGGGATACATGACCCAGTACTTC. It encodes CAWSPPGLAGYMTQYF.

CDR3 coding DNA: TGTGCCAGCAGCCAAGCGGGAGTTGCCTACGAGCAGTACTTC. Amino acid sequence: CASSQAGVAYEQYF. The gene calls are TRBV28 and TRBJ2-7; 8 bases align to TRBD2. V lost 6 bases to trimming and J lost 2 bases; unmatched junction nucleotides: 6. Germline values: CDR1 MDHEN, CDR2 SYDVKM. There are 14 residues in the CDR3. Full variable domain (outside the CDR3, taken from reference TRBV28 and TRBJ2-7): DVKVTQSSRYLVKRTGEKVFLECVQDMDHENMFWYRQDPGLGLRLIYFSYDVKMKEKGDIPEGYSVSREKKERFSLILESASTNQTSMYLCASSQAGVAYEQYFGPGTRLTVT.

The chain employs TRBV28 and TRBJ1-4, with D tentatively TRBD1 (6 bases). Germline V gives CDR1 MDHEN, CDR2 SYDVKM. The CDR3 loop spans 21 amino acids. Trimming removed 4 bases from V and 0 bases from J, with 27 bases in between. The CDR3 loop is CASSSGVRRKGSRTTNEKLFF. As DNA, the CDR3 is TGTGCCAGCAGTTCAGGGGTCCGAAGGAAAGGCTCTAGGACAACTAATGAAAAACTGTTTTTT.

The rearrangement joins TRBV27 to TRBJ1-2, with 7 bases that match TRBD1. From germline, CDR1 is MNHEY and CDR2 SMNVEV (reference sequence). J gave up 3 bases and V 6 bases, and 7 bases lay outside the gene matches. This CDR3 contains 14 residues. CDR3 in amino acids: CASRETGRYYGYTF. CDR3 coding DNA: TGTGCCAGCAGAGAGACAGGGAGGTACTATGGCTACACCTTC.

The chain links TRBV6-5 to TRBJ2-4, with TRBD1 matching 8 bases. The CDR3 totals 15 residues. Germline V CDR1 and CDR2: MNHEY, SVGAGI. J lost 3 bases, V lost 6 bases, and 7 bases had no gene match. The CDR3 here is CASRSQGAGKNIQYF. The CDR3 DNA follows: TGTGCCAGCAGGTCGCAGGGGGCGGGCAAAAACATTCAGTACTTC.

For the CDR3, the DNA is TGTGCCAGCAGTGAAGCCGGACAGCACTATGGCTACACCTTC. This sequence encodes CASSEAGQHYGYTF. The chain couples TRBV2 to TRBJ1-2; perhaps TRBD1 as D (6 bases). Germline values: CDR1 SNHLY, CDR2 FYNNEI. The CDR3 has 14 amino acids. Trimming removed 0 bases from V and 3 bases from J, with 8 bases in between.

This chain joins TRBV13 and TRBJ2-3; 13 bases line up with TRBD2. CDR1 is PRHDT and CDR2 is FYEKMQ in the germline V gene (reference sequence). Trimming at V came to 5 bases and at J to 2 bases, leaving 7 bases not matched to a gene. The CDR3 sequence is 17 residues long. DNA of the CDR3: TGTGCCAGCAGCATTGGACTAGCGGGAGTAGACACAGATACGCAGTATTTT. It translates to CASSIGLAGVDTDTQYF.

This chain links TRBV7-7 with TRBJ2-2, with 11 bases identical to TRBD2. The trim removed 4 bases at V and 5 bases at J, leaving 3 bases unmatched. CDR1 is SSHAT, CDR2 FNYEAQ, per germline (reference sequence). CDR3 size: 15 residues. CDR3 protein: CASSSGLAETGELFF. The CDR3 DNA reads as TGTGCCAGCAGCTCGGGACTAGCGGAGACCGGGGAGCTGTTTTTT.

The V and J genes are TRBV6-1 and TRBJ2-3, with 14 bases that match TRBD2. Unmatched junction bases numbered 8, after V lost 3 bases and J lost 0 bases. The CDR3 is 19 amino acids. Per the germline V gene, CDR1 is MNHNS and CDR2 is SASEGT. As DNA, the CDR3 is TGTGCCAGCAGTGACCCGGGGACTAGCGGGAGTCGGAGCACAGATACGCAGTATTTT. Encoded protein: CASSDPGTSGSRSTDTQYF.

The CDR3 DNA reads TGCGCCAGCAGCCAGGACCAGCGGGAGCGGGATGAGCAGTTCTTC. It encodes CASSQDQRERDEQFF. The chain employs TRBV4-3 and TRBJ2-1, with 8 bases that match TRBD2. CDR1 LGHNA and CDR2 YSLEER come from the germline V gene. CDR3 size: 15 residues. V gave up 3 bases and J gave up 8 bases; unmatched junction bases: 9.

The rearrangement joins TRBV7-9 to TRBJ2-3; maybe TRBD1 (6 bases). This CDR3 comprises 14 residues. The germline V gene encodes CDR1 SEHNR and CDR2 FQNEAQ (reference sequence). V gave up 7 bases and J gave up 5 bases, with 16 bases separating them. CDR3 amino acids: CASTSDRAGDTQYF. DNA of the CDR3: TGTGCCAGCACCTCGGACAGAGCTGGAGATACGCAGTATTTT.

This clone came up once. This chain uses TRBV4-2 with TRBJ2-1; 7 bases match TRBD2. V was pared by 4 bases and J by 0 bases, with 6 bases of the junction left unmatched. Per the germline V gene, CDR1 is LGHNA and CDR2 is YNFKEQ. This CDR3 spans 16 amino acids. The CDR3 protein is CASSPATSASYNEQFF. CDR3 coding DNA: TGTGCCAGCAGCCCAGCTACTAGCGCCTCCTACAATGAGCAGTTCTTC.

The V and J genes are TRBV9 and TRBJ1-5; D ambiguous. CDR3 length equals 15 residues. V was clipped by 3 bases and J by 5 bases, with 15 bases between them. From germline, CDR1 is SGDLS and CDR2 YYNGEE. The CDR3 region has the DNA TGTGCCAGCAGCGCCCCGGGAGACCTCGATCAGCCCCAGCATTTT. It encodes CASSAPGDLDQPQHF.

The J gene is TRBJ1-4, the V gene TRBV5-1; TRBD1 matches 9 bases. CDR3 length: 16 amino acids. Unmatched junction bases numbered 6, after V lost 2 bases and J lost 4 bases. Germline V CDR1 and CDR2: SGHRS, YFSETQ. CDR3 in amino acids: CASSLSQGQGNEKLFF. As DNA, the CDR3 is TGCGCCAGCAGCTTATCGCAGGGACAGGGTAATGAAAAACTGTTTTTT.

This clone was observed a single time. The chain couples TRBV18 to TRBJ1-1; TRBD1 agrees at 9 bases. CDR1 is KGHSH, CDR2 LQKENI, per germline. The CDR3 has 15 amino acids. V trimming: 5 bases; J trimming: 0 bases; junction bases outside the gene matches: 4. DNA of the CDR3: TGTGCCAGCTCATACCGGGACAGGGTGAACACTGAAGCTTTCTTT. It codes for CASSYRDRVNTEAFF. Together with reference TRBV18 and TRBJ1-1, the CDR3 gives the full variable domain: NAGVMQNPRHLVRRRGQEARLRCSPMKGHSHVYWYRQLPEEGLKFMVYLQKENIIDESGMPKERFSAEFPKEGPSILRIQQVVRGDSAAYFCASSYRDRVNTEAFFGQGTRLTVV.

The chain employs TRBV11-2 and TRBJ2-5; 13 nucleotides match TRBD2. The trim removed 5 bases at V and 5 bases at J, leaving 11 bases unmatched. This CDR3 has 17 amino acids. Germline CDR1 is SGHAT and CDR2 is FQNNGV. The CDR3 loop is CASSLLAGGIVGETQYF. In DNA form, the CDR3 reads TGTGCCAGCAGCCTACTAGCGGGAGGGATCGTCGGCGAGACCCAGTACTTC.

The chain uses TRBV5-4 and TRBJ2-1; D is perhaps TRBD2 (5 bases). This CDR3 is 15 amino acids long. V was clipped by 2 bases and J by 3 bases, with 12 bases between them. CDR1 is SGHNT, CDR2 YYREEE, per germline (reference sequence). CDR3: CASSFNTGFYNEQFF. The DNA of the CDR3 is TGTGCCAGCAGCTTTAATACGGGGTTCTACAATGAGCAGTTCTTC.

This clone has just a few counts. The rearrangement uses TRBV18 and TRBJ1-1, with 7 bases aligning to TRBD1. This CDR3 region has 14 residues. V lost 2 bases and J lost 3; bases outside the gene matches: 3. From germline, CDR1 is KGHSH and CDR2 LQKENI. The CDR3: CASSPRGPDTEAFF. CDR3 in DNA: TGTGCCAGCTCACCAAGGGGGCCAGACACTGAAGCTTTCTTT.

The chain recombines TRBV30 with TRBJ2-5; 7 bases line up with TRBD1. J was trimmed by 4 bases and V by 2 bases; bases with no gene match: 7. The germline gives CDR1 GTSNPN, CDR2 SVGIG (reference sequence). The CDR3 is made up of 14 amino acids. CDR3 DNA: TGTGCCTGGAGTCCCGGGACAGTGGGAGAGACCCAGTACTTC. It translates to CAWSPGTVGETQYF. The variable domain in full, completed from reference TRBV30 and TRBJ2-5, reads SQTIHQWPATLVQPVGSPLSLECTVEGTSNPNLYWYRQAAGRGLQLLFYSVGIGQISSEVPQNLSASRPQDRQFILSSKKLLLSDSGFYLCAWSPGTVGETQYFGPGTRLLVL.

This chain joins TRBV2 and TRBJ2-7; TRBD2 matches at 7 bases. The CDR3 is 12 amino acids. Trimming cost V 6 bases and J 3 bases; bases outside gene matches: 2. The germline V gene has CDR1 SNHLY and CDR2 FYNNEI. The CDR3 DNA reads TGTGCCAGCAGGGCGGGAGTCTACGAGCAGTACTTC. Translation gives CASRAGVYEQYF.